A selection of T cell receptor beta chains follows, all from one sample in a study of blood T cells in healthy people across ages. TCRdb analysed the 5' RACE reads with MiXCR anew, one entry per CDR3 protein. This sample has about 1,400,000 distinct CDR3 sequences, with approximately 60% found just once. Sample: blood. The source is a man between 18 and 29 years old in good health. The CDR3 runs from the conserved cysteine through the conserved F or W. Each record gives: J gene, D gene, V gene, clone size, CDR3 DNA, CDR3 protein. A D gene is named only where the DNA matches it firmly. Size is stated for part of the rows, as once, few or many counts, or as a class when the clone is expanded.

J: TRBJ2-5; D: .; V: TRBV9; size: .; DNA: TGTGCCAGCAGCCTCCAAGGGGCTTGGCAAGAGACCCAGTACTTC; CDR3: CASSLQGAWQETQYF
J: TRBJ2-1; D: .; V: TRBV28; size: .; DNA: TGTGCCAGCAGGCGGCGGGGCCCCAATGAGCAGTTCTTC; CDR3: CASRRRGPNEQFF
J: TRBJ2-7; D: TRBD2; V: TRBV10-2; size: .; DNA: TGCGCCAGCAGGGGACTAGCGGGCCCAGAGGGGACCTACGAGCAGTACTTC; CDR3: CASRGLAGPEGTYEQYF
J: TRBJ2-5; D: .; V: TRBV20-1; size: .; DNA: TGCAGTGCAACAAAAGCGGAACGTAGTGGGACCCAGTACTTC; CDR3: CSATKAERSGTQYF
J: TRBJ2-7; D: TRBD1; V: TRBV10-3; size: .; DNA: TGTGCCATCAGCGGGAAGACAGGGTATCAGTCCTACGAGCAGTACTTC; CDR3: CAISGKTGYQSYEQYF
J: TRBJ2-4; D: .; V: TRBV20-1; size: .; DNA: TGCGGTGCTAGAGATACTCGGAAAAACATTCAGTACTTC; CDR3: CGARDTRKNIQYF
J: TRBJ2-1; D: .; V: TRBV7-2; size: .; DNA: TGTGCCAGCAGCTTGGGGCAGGTGGGTAGCGGATCCAATGAGCAGTTCTTC; CDR3: CASSLGQVGSGSNEQFF
J: TRBJ2-1; D: TRBD2; V: TRBV9; size: .; DNA: TGTGCCAGCAGCCTTATAGCGGGAGGAGACAATGAGCAGTTCTTC; CDR3: CASSLIAGGDNEQFF
J: TRBJ2-7; D: .; V: TRBV5-1; size: .; DNA: TGCGCCAGCAGCTTGGACTGGGGATTATACGAGCAGTACTTC; CDR3: CASSLDWGLYEQYF
J: TRBJ1-2; D: .; V: TRBV12-3/TRBV12-4; size: .; DNA: TGTGCCAGCAGGTTGGAGGTAGAAGCGAACTATGGCTACACCTTC; CDR3: CASRLEVEANYGYTF
J: TRBJ2-5; D: .; V: TRBV29-1; size: once; DNA: TGCAGCGTTGTCGCAGCCCGGTACCAAGAGACCCAGTACTTC; CDR3: CSVVAARYQETQYF
J: TRBJ2-7; D: TRBD1; V: TRBV10-3; size: .; DNA: TGTGCCATCAGTGAGTCGAGCTCAGGGGGCTCTACGGAGCAGTACTTC; CDR3: CAISESSSGGSTEQYF
J: TRBJ2-7; D: TRBD2; V: TRBV3-1; size: .; DNA: TGTGCCAGCAGCCAAATCGGGGGGGCCTCCTACGAGCAGTACTTC; CDR3: CASSQIGGASYEQYF
J: TRBJ2-2; D: TRBD1; V: TRBV12-3/TRBV12-4; size: few; DNA: TGTGCCAGCAGAACCGGGACAGGGGGTCCCGGGGAGCTGTTTTTT; CDR3: CASRTGTGGPGELFF
J: TRBJ2-1; D: .; V: TRBV20-1; size: .; DNA: TGCAGTGCTAGACTGACAGTCCGCTCCTACAATGAGCAGTTCTTC; CDR3: CSARLTVRSYNEQFF
J: TRBJ2-1; D: .; V: TRBV9; size: .; DNA: TGTGCCAGCAGCGTAGGGGCAGTTTATGAGCAGTTCTTC; CDR3: CASSVGAVYEQFF
J: TRBJ1-2; D: TRBD1; V: TRBV12-3/TRBV12-4; size: .; DNA: TGTGCCAGCAGTTTAGCGTCGTGGACAGGGCTCAACTATGGCTACACCTTC; CDR3: CASSLASWTGLNYGYTF
J: TRBJ2-3; D: TRBD1; V: TRBV28; size: .; DNA: TGTGCCAGCAGTTCCGACAGGGGAGCGGCAGATACGCAGTATTTT; CDR3: CASSSDRGAADTQYF
J: TRBJ1-5; D: .; V: TRBV20-1; size: .; DNA: TGCAGTATGTTGATGAAGGTAAATCAGCCCCAGCATTTT; CDR3: CSMLMKVNQPQHF
J: TRBJ1-4; D: .; V: TRBV15; size: .; DNA: TGTGCCACCAGCAGAGTGGGCTCCATGACCGTACTGTTTTTT; CDR3: CATSRVGSMTVLFF
J: TRBJ2-7; D: TRBD2; V: TRBV6-1; size: once; DNA: TGTGCCAGCAGTCTGACTAGCGAAACCTACGAGCAGTACTTC; CDR3: CASSLTSETYEQYF
J: TRBJ2-7; D: .; V: TRBV6-2/TRBV6-3; size: few; DNA: TGTGCCAGCCCCGGAGCGGTATACGAGCAGTACTTC; CDR3: CASPGAVYEQYF
J: TRBJ1-2; D: .; V: TRBV6-6; size: once; DNA: TGTGCCAGCAGTTACCAGGGGATTCACTATGGCTACACCTTC; CDR3: CASSYQGIHYGYTF
J: TRBJ2-5; D: .; V: TRBV20-1; size: .; DNA: TGCAGTGCTGACCCGGGGCTATTGGAAGAGACCCAGTACTTC; CDR3: CSADPGLLEETQYF
J: TRBJ2-7; D: .; V: TRBV5-1; size: .; DNA: TGCGCCAGCAGCTCCGAGACAGCCTACGAGCAGTACTTC; CDR3: CASSSETAYEQYF
J: TRBJ2-1; D: .; V: TRBV12-3/TRBV12-4; size: .; DNA: TGTGCCAGCAGACCCCGAAACTACAATGAGCAGTTCTTC; CDR3: CASRPRNYNEQFF
J: TRBJ2-7; D: .; V: TRBV20-1; size: .; DNA: TGCAGTGCTAGGGGGCAGGGTTTCGACGAGCAGTACTTC; CDR3: CSARGQGFDEQYF
J: TRBJ2-1; D: .; V: TRBV6-2/TRBV6-3; size: .; DNA: TGTGCCGGCAGTTTAACCAGCTCCTACAATGAGCAGTTCTTC; CDR3: CAGSLTSSYNEQFF
J: TRBJ2-1; D: .; V: TRBV7-9; size: .; DNA: TGTGCCAGCAGGTCGGACAGCTACAATGAGCAGTTCTTC; CDR3: CASRSDSYNEQFF
J: TRBJ1-6; D: .; V: TRBV20-1; size: .; DNA: TGCAGTGCCCCAAAGGGGGGAGAATCACCCCTCCACTTT; CDR3: CSAPKGGESPLHF
J: TRBJ2-1; D: TRBD2; V: TRBV7-2; size: few; DNA: TGTGCCAGCAGAGAACCAGCGGGGGGGAAATACAATGAGCAGTTCTTC; CDR3: CASREPAGGKYNEQFF
J: TRBJ2-7; D: .; V: TRBV2; size: .; DNA: TGTGCCAGCAGGGGAGATTTGCTGGGTGGCATGTCCTACGAGCAGTACTTC; CDR3: CASRGDLLGGMSYEQYF
J: TRBJ1-1; D: .; V: TRBV5-6; size: .; DNA: TGTGCCAGCAGTACGACGGACCGGAGGTGGGAAGCTTTCTTT; CDR3: CASSTTDRRWEAFF
J: TRBJ1-1; D: .; V: TRBV7-2; size: .; DNA: TGTGCCAGCAGTCCGGGACGGATGAACACTGAAGCTTTCTTT; CDR3: CASSPGRMNTEAFF
J: TRBJ1-1; D: TRBD1; V: TRBV20-1; size: .; DNA: TGCAGTGCTCAGCCCCGGGACAGGGGACAAGAGAACACTGAAGCTTTCTTT; CDR3: CSAQPRDRGQENTEAFF
J: TRBJ2-5; D: .; V: TRBV7-6; size: .; DNA: TGTGCCAGCAGCCCTCCCGGCGCCGTGGAGACCCAGTACTTC; CDR3: CASSPPGAVETQYF
J: TRBJ2-1; D: TRBD2; V: TRBV27; size: .; DNA: TGTGCCAGCAGTAAGGGGCGCCTAGCGGGAAGGGGGGGCTACAATGAGCAGTTCTTC; CDR3: CASSKGRLAGRGGYNEQFF
J: TRBJ1-2; D: TRBD1; V: TRBV12-3/TRBV12-4; size: few; DNA: TGTGCCAGCAGTTTCGACAGGGGGCGTCATGGCTACACCTTC; CDR3: CASSFDRGRHGYTF
J: TRBJ2-7; D: .; V: TRBV10-3; size: .; DNA: TGTGCCATCAGTGAGTCTTTGGGCAACTACGAGCAGTACTTC; CDR3: CAISESLGNYEQYF
J: TRBJ2-5; D: .; V: TRBV20-1; size: .; DNA: TGCAGTGCTAGAGGGACCCCTTGGGAGACCCAGTACTTC; CDR3: CSARGTPWETQYF
J: TRBJ2-2; D: .; V: TRBV6-6; size: few; DNA: TGTGCCAGCAGTGGGGGGTCCGGGGAGCTGTTTTTT; CDR3: CASSGGSGELFF
J: TRBJ2-1; D: TRBD2; V: TRBV25-1; size: .; DNA: TGTGCCAGCAGTCCCCTCCCTGGGACTAGCGGGAGCCGTTACAATGAGCAGTTCTTC; CDR3: CASSPLPGTSGSRYNEQFF
J: TRBJ2-1; D: TRBD2; V: TRBV7-2; size: .; DNA: TGTGCCAGCAGCATACCGGGACTAGGGCACAATGAGCAGTTCTTC; CDR3: CASSIPGLGHNEQFF
J: TRBJ2-2; D: TRBD2; V: TRBV10-3; size: .; DNA: TGTGCCATCAGTGTGACCGGACTAGCGGGCCAGTTCGCGAACACCGGGGAGCTGTTTTTT; CDR3: CAISVTGLAGQFANTGELFF
J: TRBJ2-4; D: .; V: TRBV3-1; size: .; DNA: TGTGCCAGCAGCAAGAGAGCGACAGGAGCCAAAAACATTCAGTACTTC; CDR3: CASSKRATGAKNIQYF
J: TRBJ1-2; D: .; V: TRBV7-8; size: .; DNA: TGTGCCAGCAGCTTAACACCCTCGGAAGGGAGCTATGGCTACACCTTC; CDR3: CASSLTPSEGSYGYTF
J: TRBJ2-2; D: .; V: TRBV10-3; size: few; DNA: TGTGCCATCAGTGGAGCGAACACCGGGGAGCTGTTTTTT; CDR3: CAISGANTGELFF
J: TRBJ2-1; D: TRBD1; V: TRBV7-9; size: once; DNA: TGTGCCAGCAGCCTGGGGCCGGACAGGGGGAGTTACAATGAGCGGTTCTTC; CDR3: CASSLGPDRGSYNERFF
J: TRBJ2-1; D: TRBD1; V: TRBV11-2; size: .; DNA: TGTGCCAGCAGCCCGATTTCAGGGGGCGCCTACAATGAGCAGTTCTTC; CDR3: CASSPISGGAYNEQFF
J: TRBJ1-2; D: TRBD1; V: TRBV5-1; size: .; DNA: TGCGCCAGCAGCTTGAGGGGGCCCCCCAATGGCTACACCTTC; CDR3: CASSLRGPPNGYTF
J: TRBJ1-2; D: .; V: TRBV28; size: .; DNA: TGTGCCAGCAGTTTTCAATGGGGACCACAGCGCTATGGCTACACCTTC; CDR3: CASSFQWGPQRYGYTF
J: TRBJ2-7; D: TRBD2; V: TRBV20-1; size: .; DNA: TGCAGTGCTAGAGACCTAGCGGGACCCCCTTCCTACGAGCAGTACTTC; CDR3: CSARDLAGPPSYEQYF
J: TRBJ1-2; D: .; V: TRBV19; size: few; DNA: TGTGCCAGTCCCAACCCCCGGGACGGTAGCTACACCTTC; CDR3: CASPNPRDGSYTF
J: TRBJ2-1; D: TRBD1; V: TRBV10-3; size: .; DNA: TGTGCCATCAGCCCGGGACAGGGAACGAATGAGCAGTTCTTC; CDR3: CAISPGQGTNEQFF
J: TRBJ2-1; D: .; V: TRBV29-1; size: .; DNA: TGCAGCGCCGAGGTCCCCGCAGGGGACAATGAGCAGTTCTTC; CDR3: CSAEVPAGDNEQFF